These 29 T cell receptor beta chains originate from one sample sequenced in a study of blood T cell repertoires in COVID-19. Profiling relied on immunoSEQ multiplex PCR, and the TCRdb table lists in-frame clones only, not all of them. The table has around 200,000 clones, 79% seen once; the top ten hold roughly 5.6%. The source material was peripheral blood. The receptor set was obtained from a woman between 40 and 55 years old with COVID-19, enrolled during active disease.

The CDR3: CASSFSGSNIQYF. The CDR3 DNA reads as TGTGCCAGCAGTTTTAGCGGGAGCAACATTCAGTACTTC. This chain uses TRBV12-3 or TRBV12-4 with TRBJ2-4; 9 nucleotides match TRBD2. Trimming removed 3 bases from V and 7 bases from J; junction bases left unmatched: 1. The CDR3 is made up of 13 amino acids.

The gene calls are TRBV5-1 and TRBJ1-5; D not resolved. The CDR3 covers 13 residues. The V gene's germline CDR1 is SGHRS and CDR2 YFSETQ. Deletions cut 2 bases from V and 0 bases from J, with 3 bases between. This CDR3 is CASSLYSNQPQHF. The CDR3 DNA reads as TGCGCCAGCAGCTTATATAGCAATCAGCCCCAGCATTTT.

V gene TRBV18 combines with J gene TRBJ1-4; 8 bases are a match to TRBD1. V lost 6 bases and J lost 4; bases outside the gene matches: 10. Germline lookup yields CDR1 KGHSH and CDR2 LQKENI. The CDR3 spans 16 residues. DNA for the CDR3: TGTGCCAGCTCTCCGCAGGGGGCGTTAAGTAATGAAAAACTGTTTTTT. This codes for CASSPQGALSNEKLFF.

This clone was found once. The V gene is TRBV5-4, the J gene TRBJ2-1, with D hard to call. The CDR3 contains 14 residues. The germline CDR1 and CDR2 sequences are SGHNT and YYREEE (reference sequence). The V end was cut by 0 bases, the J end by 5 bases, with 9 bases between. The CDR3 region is CASSLDYQNNEQFF. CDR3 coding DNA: TGTGCCAGCAGCTTGGACTACCAGAACAATGAGCAGTTCTTC.

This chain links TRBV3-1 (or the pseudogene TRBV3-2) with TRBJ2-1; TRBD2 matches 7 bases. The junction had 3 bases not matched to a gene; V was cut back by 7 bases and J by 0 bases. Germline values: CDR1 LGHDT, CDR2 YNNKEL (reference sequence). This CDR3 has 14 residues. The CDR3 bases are TGTGCCAGCACCTTAGCGGGCTCCTACAATGAGCAGTTCTTC. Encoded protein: CASTLAGSYNEQFF.

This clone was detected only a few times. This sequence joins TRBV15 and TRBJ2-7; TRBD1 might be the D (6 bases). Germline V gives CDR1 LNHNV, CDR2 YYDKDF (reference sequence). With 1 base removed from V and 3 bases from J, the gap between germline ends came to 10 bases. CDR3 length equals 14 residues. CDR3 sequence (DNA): TGTGCCACCAGCAGAGGGACAGAAGACTACGAGCAGTACTTC. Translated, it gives CATSRGTEDYEQYF.

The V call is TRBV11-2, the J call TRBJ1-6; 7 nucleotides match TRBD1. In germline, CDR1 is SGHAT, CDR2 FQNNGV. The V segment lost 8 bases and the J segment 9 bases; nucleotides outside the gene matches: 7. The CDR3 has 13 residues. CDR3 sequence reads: CASSTGVLSPLHF. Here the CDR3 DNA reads TGTGCCAGCTCCACAGGGGTTCTTTCACCCCTCCACTTT.

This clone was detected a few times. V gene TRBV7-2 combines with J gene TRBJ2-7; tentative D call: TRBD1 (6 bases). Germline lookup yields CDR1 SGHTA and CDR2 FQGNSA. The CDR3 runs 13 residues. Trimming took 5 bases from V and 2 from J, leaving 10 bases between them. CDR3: CASSIGQPYEQYF. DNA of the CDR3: TGTGCCAGCAGCATAGGACAGCCCTACGAGCAGTACTTC.

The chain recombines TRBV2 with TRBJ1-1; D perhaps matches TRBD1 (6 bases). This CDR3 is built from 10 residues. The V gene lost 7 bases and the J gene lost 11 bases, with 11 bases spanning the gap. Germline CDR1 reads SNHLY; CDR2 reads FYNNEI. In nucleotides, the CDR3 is TGTGCCAGCAAGACAGGAAGGGCTTTCTTT. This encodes CASKTGRAFF.

CDR3 bases: TGTGCCAGCAGCTCCTCCCGTAGGGGTCTTGATTCACCCCTCCACTTT. Translation: CASSSSRRGLDSPLHF. The chain has TRBV5-6 and TRBJ1-6, with D tentatively TRBD1 (5 bases). V dropped 3 bases and J dropped 8 bases, with 18 bases sitting between them. From germline, CDR1 is SGHDT and CDR2 YYEEEE. The CDR3 contains 16 residues.

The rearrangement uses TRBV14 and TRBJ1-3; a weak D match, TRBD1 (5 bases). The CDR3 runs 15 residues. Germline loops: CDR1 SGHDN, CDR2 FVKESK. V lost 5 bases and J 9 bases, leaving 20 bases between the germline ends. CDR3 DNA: TGTGCCAGCAGCAAAATTCCCCAGGGACTGGGCACCATATATTTT. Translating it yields CASSKIPQGLGTIYF.

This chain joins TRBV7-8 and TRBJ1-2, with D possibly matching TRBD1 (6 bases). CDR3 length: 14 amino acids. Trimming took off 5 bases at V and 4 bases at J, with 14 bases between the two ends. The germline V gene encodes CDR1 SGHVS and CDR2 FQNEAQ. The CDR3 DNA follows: TGTGCCAGCAGCGAAGGGACATTGGGCTATGGCTACACCTTC. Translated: CASSEGTLGYGYTF.

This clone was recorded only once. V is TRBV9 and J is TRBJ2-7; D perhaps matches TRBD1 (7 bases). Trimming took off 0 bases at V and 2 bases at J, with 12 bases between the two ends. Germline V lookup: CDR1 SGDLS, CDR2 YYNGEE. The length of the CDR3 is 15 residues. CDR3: CASSVGAGGPYEQYF. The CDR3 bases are TGTGCCAGCAGCGTAGGGGCAGGGGGGCCCTACGAGCAGTACTTC.

The CDR3 loop reads CASSFETGGLLGEYYGYTF. CDR3 coding DNA: TGCGCCAGCAGCTTTGAGACAGGGGGCCTATTGGGGGAGTACTATGGCTACACCTTC. The V call is TRBV5-1, the J call TRBJ1-2; 10 bases are a match to TRBD1. CDR1 and CDR2 (germline): SGHRS, YFSETQ. V gave up 2 bases and J gave up 3 bases; unmatched junction bases: 16. The CDR3 contains 19 residues.

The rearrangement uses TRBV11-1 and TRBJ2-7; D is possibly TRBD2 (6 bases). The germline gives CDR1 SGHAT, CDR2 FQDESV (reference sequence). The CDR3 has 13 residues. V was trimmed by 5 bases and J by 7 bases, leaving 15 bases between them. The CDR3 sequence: CASSVDEGREQYF. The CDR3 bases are TGTGCCAGCAGCGTTGATGAGGGGAGGGAGCAGTACTTC.

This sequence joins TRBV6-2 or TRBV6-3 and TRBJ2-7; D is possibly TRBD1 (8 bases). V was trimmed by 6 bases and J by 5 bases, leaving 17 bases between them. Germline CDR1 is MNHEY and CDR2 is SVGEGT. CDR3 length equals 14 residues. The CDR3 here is CASSSQGGQNEQYF. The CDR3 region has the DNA TGTGCCAGCAGCTCACAGGGGGGGCAAAACGAGCAGTACTTC.

The chain's CDR3 is CASSPRTALNSPLHF. CDR3 in DNA: TGTGCCAGCAGCCCAAGGACAGCTCTTAATTCACCCCTCCACTTT. This chain uses TRBV9 with TRBJ1-6; tentative D call: TRBD1 (6 bases). Between the trimmed V and J ends, which lost 4 bases and 6 bases, there was a span of 14 bases. This CDR3 comprises 15 residues. Per germline, CDR1 SGDLS and CDR2 YYNGEE.

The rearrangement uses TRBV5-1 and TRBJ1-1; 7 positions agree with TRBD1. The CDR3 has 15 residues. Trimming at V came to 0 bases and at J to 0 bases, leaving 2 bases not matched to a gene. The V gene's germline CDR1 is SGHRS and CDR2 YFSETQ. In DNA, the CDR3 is TGCGCCAGCAGCTTGGTTACAGGGGTGAACACTGAAGCTTTCTTT. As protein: CASSLVTGVNTEAFF.

CDR3 sequence reads: CASSLGRGQSLEAFF. The CDR3 nucleotides are TGTGCCAGCAGCTTAGGGCGGGGGCAATCGCTTGAAGCTTTCTTT. The rearrangement joins TRBV7-9 to TRBJ1-1; D possibly corresponds to TRBD1 (6 bases). Germline assignment: CDR1 SEHNR and CDR2 FQNEAQ (reference sequence). Trimming took off 1 base at V and 7 bases at J, with 16 bases between the two ends. The CDR3 runs to 15 residues. Complete variable domain (other parts from reference TRBV7-9 and TRBJ1-1): DTGVSQNPRHKITKRGQNVTFRCDPISEHNRLYWYRQTLGQGPEFLTYFQNEAQLEKSRLLSDRFSAERPKGSFSTLEIQRTEQGDSAMYLCASSLGRGQSLEAFFGQGTRLTVV.

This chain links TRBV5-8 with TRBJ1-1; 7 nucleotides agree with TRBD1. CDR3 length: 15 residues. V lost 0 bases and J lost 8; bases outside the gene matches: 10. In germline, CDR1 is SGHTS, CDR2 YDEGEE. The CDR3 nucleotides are TGTGCCAGCAGCTTGGCGGACAGGAGGAGCACCGAAGCTTTCTTT. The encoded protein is CASSLADRRSTEAFF.

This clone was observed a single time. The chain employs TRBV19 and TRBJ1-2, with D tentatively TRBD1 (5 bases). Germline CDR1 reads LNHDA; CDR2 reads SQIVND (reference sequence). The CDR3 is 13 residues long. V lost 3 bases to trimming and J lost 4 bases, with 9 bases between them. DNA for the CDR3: TGTGCCAGTAGTATTCAGGGAACCTATGGCTACACCTTC. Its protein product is CASSIQGTYGYTF.

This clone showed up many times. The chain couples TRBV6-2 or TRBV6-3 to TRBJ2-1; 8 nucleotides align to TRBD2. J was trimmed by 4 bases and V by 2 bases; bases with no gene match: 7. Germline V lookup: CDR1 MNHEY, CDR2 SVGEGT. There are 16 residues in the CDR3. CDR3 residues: CASSYGSGGRYNEQFF. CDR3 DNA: TGTGCCAGCAGTTACGGGTCGGGCGGGAGGTACAATGAGCAGTTCTTC.

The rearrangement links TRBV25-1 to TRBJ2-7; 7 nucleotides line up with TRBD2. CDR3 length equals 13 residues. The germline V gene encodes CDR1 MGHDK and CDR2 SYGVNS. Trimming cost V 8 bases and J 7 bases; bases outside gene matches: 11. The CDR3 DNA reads TGTGCCAGCCGGCCAAGGACTAGGGGAGAGCAGTACTTC. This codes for CASRPRTRGEQYF.

The CDR3 protein is CAWSKSGLALETQYF. DNA of the CDR3: TGTGCCTGGAGTAAGTCTGGACTAGCTTTAGAGACCCAGTACTTC. The chain employs TRBV30 and TRBJ2-5, with 8 bases lining up with TRBD2. The J segment lost 4 bases and the V segment lost 2 bases, leaving 9 bases of the junction unmatched. From germline, CDR1 is GTSNPN and CDR2 SVGIG (reference sequence). This CDR3 is 15 amino acids long.

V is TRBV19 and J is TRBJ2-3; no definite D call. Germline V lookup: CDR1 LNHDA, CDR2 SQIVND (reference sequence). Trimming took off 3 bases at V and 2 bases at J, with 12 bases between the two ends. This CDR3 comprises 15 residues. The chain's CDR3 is CASSIEYSFTDTQYF. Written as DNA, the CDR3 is TGTGCCAGTAGTATCGAGTACAGTTTCACAGATACGCAGTATTTT. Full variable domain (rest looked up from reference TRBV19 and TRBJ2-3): DGGITQSPKYLFRKEGQNVTLSCEQNLNHDAMYWYRQDPGQGLRLIYYSQIVNDFQKGDIAEGYSVSREKKESFPLTVTSAQKNPTAFYLCASSIEYSFTDTQYFGPGTRLTVL.

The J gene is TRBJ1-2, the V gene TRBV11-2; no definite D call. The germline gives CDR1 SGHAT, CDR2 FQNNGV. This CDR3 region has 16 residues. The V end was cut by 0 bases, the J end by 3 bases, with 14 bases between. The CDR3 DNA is TGTGCCAGCAGCTTAGATACGATCGGTCGATACTATGGCTACACCTTC. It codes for CASSLDTIGRYYGYTF.

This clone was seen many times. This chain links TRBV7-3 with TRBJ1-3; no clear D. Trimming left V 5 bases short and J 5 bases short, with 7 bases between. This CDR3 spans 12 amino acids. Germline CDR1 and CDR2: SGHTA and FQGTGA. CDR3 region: CASSLSRNTIYF. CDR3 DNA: TGTGCCAGCAGCCTCAGTAGAAACACCATATATTTT.

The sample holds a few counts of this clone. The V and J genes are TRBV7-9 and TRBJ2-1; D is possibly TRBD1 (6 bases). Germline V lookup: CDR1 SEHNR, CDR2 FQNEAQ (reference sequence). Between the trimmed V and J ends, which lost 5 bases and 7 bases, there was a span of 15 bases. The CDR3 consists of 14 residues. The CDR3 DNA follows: TGTGCCAGCAGCCCACCGACAGGTAGGAATGAGCAGTTCTTC. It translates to CASSPPTGRNEQFF.

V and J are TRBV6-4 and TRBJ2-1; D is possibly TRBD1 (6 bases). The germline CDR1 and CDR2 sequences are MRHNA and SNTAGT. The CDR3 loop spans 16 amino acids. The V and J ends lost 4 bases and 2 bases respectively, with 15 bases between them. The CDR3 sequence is CASSAPRTAAYNEQFF. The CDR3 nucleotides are TGTGCCAGCAGTGCCCCCCGGACAGCGGCCTACAATGAGCAGTTCTTC.